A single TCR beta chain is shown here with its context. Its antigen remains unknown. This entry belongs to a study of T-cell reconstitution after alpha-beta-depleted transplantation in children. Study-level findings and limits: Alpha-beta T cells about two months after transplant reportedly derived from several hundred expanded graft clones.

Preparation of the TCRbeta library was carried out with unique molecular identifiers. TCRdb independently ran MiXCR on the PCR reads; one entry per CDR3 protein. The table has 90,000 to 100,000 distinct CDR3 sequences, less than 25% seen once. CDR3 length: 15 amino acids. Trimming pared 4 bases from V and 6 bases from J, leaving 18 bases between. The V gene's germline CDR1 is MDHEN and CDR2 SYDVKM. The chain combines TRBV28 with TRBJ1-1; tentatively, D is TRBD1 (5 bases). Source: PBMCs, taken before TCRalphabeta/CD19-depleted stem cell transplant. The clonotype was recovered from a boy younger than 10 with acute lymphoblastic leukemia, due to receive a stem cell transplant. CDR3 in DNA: TGTGCCAGCAGTTCCCGGCCCGGGGGGATCGCTGAAGCTTTCTTT. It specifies CASSSRPGGIAEAFF.